This is a list of T cell receptor beta chains from one sample in a study of shared clonotypes between healthy human individuals. Libraries were prepared by immunoSEQ multiplex PCR; TCRdb keeps only in-frame clonotypes and omits some of them. The sample gives about 510,000 clones, 79% of which show up once; 13% is in the top ten. The specimen sequenced was PBMCs. The receptor source for this set is a woman between 35 and 50 years old in good health. Some clones in this sample may be carry-over from other donors' samples. Each CDR3 is given with its conserved first and last residue. D genes are given only for firm matches. Size is stated for part of the rows, as once, few or many counts, or as a class when the clone is expanded.

d_call,j_call,v_call,clone_size,cdr3_aa,cdr3_nt
TRBD1,TRBJ2-1,TRBV10-3,once,CAISDTGDRVDNEQFF,TGTGCCATCAGTGATACAGGGGACAGGGTTGACAATGAGCAGTTCTTC
TRBD2,TRBJ2-7,TRBV7-9,-,CASSLRGTSGRTGSEQYF,TGTGCCAGCAGCTTAAGGGGGACTAGCGGGAGAACCGGGTCCGAGCAGTACTTC
TRBD2,TRBJ2-5,TRBV6-1,once,CASTPSGRETQYF,TGTGCCAGCACCCCTAGCGGGAGAGAGACCCAGTACTTC
-,TRBJ1-3,TRBV2,many,CASRPQGPGNTIYF,TGTGCCAGCAGGCCACAGGGTCCTGGAAACACCATATATTTT
-,TRBJ1-3,TRBV28,-,CASLSGGPGNTIYF,TGTGCCAGCCTCTCGGGGGGGCCTGGAAACACCATATATTTT
-,TRBJ1-5,TRBV28,-,CASRTGSLNQPQHF,TGTGCCAGCCGTACCGGGAGTCTCAATCAGCCCCAGCATTTT
TRBD1,TRBJ1-1,TRBV2,once,CASRIQGHQNTEAFF,TGTGCCAGCAGGATACAGGGGCATCAGAACACTGAAGCTTTCTTT
-,TRBJ1-4,TRBV6-5,-,CASSYRRGGEKLFF,TGTGCCAGCAGTTATCGCAGGGGAGGAGAAAAACTGTTTTTT
TRBD1,TRBJ2-4,TRBV28,-,CASSSRDSLKAKNIQYF,TGTGCCAGCAGTTCCCGGGACAGCTTAAAAGCCAAAAACATTCAGTACTTC
-,TRBJ2-5,TRBV19,few,CASSSTQATQYF,TGTGCCAGTAGCTCTACCCAAGCGACCCAGTACTTC
-,TRBJ2-2,TRBV6-4,-,CASSEVADTGELFF,TGTGCCAGCAGTGAAGTTGCGGACACCGGGGAGCTGTTTTTT
TRBD1,TRBJ1-5,TRBV5-6,-,CASSPSPDRGPQHF,TGTGCCAGCAGCCCTTCCCCAGACAGGGGACCCCAGCATTTT
-,TRBJ2-7,TRBV9,once,CASSVAGDFDEQYF,TGTGCCAGCAGCGTAGCGGGGGACTTCGACGAGCAGTACTTC
-,TRBJ1-1,TRBV2,-,CASSRGLNTEAFF,TGTGCCAGCAGCAGGGGACTTAACACTGAAGCTTTCTTT
TRBD2,TRBJ2-1,TRBV23-1,-,CASSRTTGTSGSGCYNEQFF,TGCGCCAGCAGTCGCACCACTGGGACTAGCGGGAGTGGGTGCTACAATGAGCAGTTCTTC
-,TRBJ2-6,TRBV29-1,-,CSVEAESGANVLTF,TGCAGCGTTGAGGCGGAATCTGGGGCCAACGTCCTGACTTTC
-,TRBJ2-3,TRBV6-5,once,CASSSVTSTDTQYF,TGTGCCAGCAGTTCCGTCACCTCCACAGATACGCAGTATTTT
-,TRBJ2-3,TRBV2,-,CASSVWGVGDTQYF,TGTGCCAGCAGTGTTTGGGGAGTTGGGGATACGCAGTATTTT
TRBD1,TRBJ1-3,TRBV18,-,CASSPRTGDGNTIYF,TGTGCCAGCTCGCCGAGGACAGGGGATGGAAACACCATATATTTT
TRBD2,TRBJ2-7,TRBV5-4,-,CASSRTSGRYEQYF,TGTGCCAGCAGCCGTACTAGCGGGAGATACGAGCAGTACTTC
-,TRBJ2-1,TRBV19,-,CASSSSRASGGSYNEQFF,TGTGCCAGTAGTTCGTCTCGAGCAAGCGGTGGCTCCTACAATGAGCAGTTCTTC